Reported below is one TCR beta chain. This sample stems from a study of blood T cell repertoires in COVID-19. Overall study: COVID-19 samples from acute and convalescent phases originated in the United States, Italy and Spain. T cells, B-cell-depleted T cells, or PBMCs provided the cDNA or gDNA that served as material.

Followed over time, Seattle patients had been enrolled while infection was active. The CDR3 runs 15 residues. Germline-derived CDR1 and CDR2 are LGHDT and YNNKEL (reference sequence). Losses at the gene ends were 6 bases for V and 2 bases for J; bases not matched to a gene: 4. Original handling: Amplification of reference gene primers was used by the study to estimate nucleated cell counts. The repertoire was sequenced with immunoSEQ multiplex PCR; TCRdb's copy has only in-frame clones and lacks some. V, J and clone size are taken as reported in that table, and D and trimming were inferred from the DNA itself. The table lists 120,000 to 150,000 clones, around 85% of them singletons, with 6.5% to 9.5% in the top ten.

Material for sequencing was peripheral blood. This chain uses TRBV3-1 (or the pseudogene TRBV3-2) with TRBJ2-7, with 13 nucleotides matching TRBD2. This TCR was sampled from a woman in her sixties or seventies with COVID-19, enrolled during active disease. This chain's CDR3 is CASRRGTSGTYEQYF. DNA for the CDR3: TGTGCCAGCAGGAGAGGGACTAGCGGGACCTACGAGCAGTACTTC.